These 9 T cell receptor beta chains originate from one sample sequenced in a study of shared clonotypes between healthy human individuals. Only in-frame clones appear in the TCRdb table, and some are missing; sequencing was by immunoSEQ multiplex PCR. The table lists a few million clones, about 94% of them singletons. Sequencing used naive CD4+ T cells sorted from blood. The subset is: CD45RA+ positively selected. These TCRs come from a man younger than 35 in good health.

This chain uses TRBV7-9 with TRBJ2-3; 8 nucleotides agree with TRBD1. The CDR3 spans 16 residues. Trimming removed 5 bases from V and 1 base from J; junction bases left unmatched: 8. Germline CDR1 reads SEHNR; CDR2 reads FQNEAQ (reference sequence). CDR3 amino acids: CASSRRTGTGTDTQYF. DNA for the CDR3: TGTGCCAGCAGCCGCCGGACAGGGACCGGCACAGATACGCAGTATTTT.

The V call is TRBV28, the J call TRBJ2-7, with 7 positions matching TRBD2. Germline lookup yields CDR1 MDHEN and CDR2 SYDVKM. This CDR3 comprises 16 residues. The V gene end was trimmed by 6 bases and the J gene end by 2 bases; junction bases not matched to a gene: 13. DNA of the CDR3: TGTGCCAGCAGCCCCCCTACGGGACTAATTACCTACGAGCAGTACTTC. Protein: CASSPPTGLITYEQYF.

The chain combines TRBV7-2 with TRBJ2-3; TRBD2 aligns across 7 bases. J gave up 5 bases and V 2 bases, and 7 bases lay outside the gene matches. Looked up from germline, CDR1 is SGHTA and CDR2 is FQGNSA. This CDR3 has 15 amino acids. CDR3 sequence: CASSLRPSGKDTQYF. The CDR3 DNA reads TGTGCCAGCAGCTTAAGGCCTAGCGGAAAAGATACGCAGTATTTT.

The genes are TRBV27 and TRBJ2-5, with 11 nucleotides matching TRBD1. The CDR3 has 16 residues. Germline values: CDR1 MNHEY, CDR2 SMNVEV (reference sequence). Trimming cost V 6 bases and J 6 bases; bases outside gene matches: 12. The CDR3 region has the DNA TGTGCCAGCAGACCTGCCGGGACAGGGGGTGGGAAGACCCAGTACTTC. Translating gives CASRPAGTGGGKTQYF.

J is TRBJ2-1 and V is TRBV5-6, with D perhaps TRBD1 or TRBD2 (5 bases each). The CDR3 covers 16 residues. The ends were cut back, 4 bases at V and 0 bases at J, with 14 bases in the middle. Germline values: CDR1 SGHDT, CDR2 YYEEEE. Written as DNA, the CDR3 is TGTGCCAGCAGCGGGGACCGCCCCAGCTCCTACAATGAGCAGTTCTTC. It translates to CASSGDRPSSYNEQFF.

This clone was picked up one time. The CDR3 spells CASAGTRDNTYEQYF. CDR3 sequence (DNA): TGTGCCAGCGCCGGAACCAGGGACAACACCTACGAGCAGTACTTC. The chain links TRBV6-6 to TRBJ2-7; D is perhaps TRBD1 (6 bases). Germline V gene sequence: CDR1 MNHNY, CDR2 SVGAGI (reference sequence). There are 15 residues in the CDR3. V was shortened by 8 bases and J by 2 bases, with 19 bases between the two germline ends.

About this clone: At the DNA level, this CDR3 is encoded by other sequences in the same sample as well. This sequence joins TRBV4-3 and TRBJ2-3; no definite D call. The germline V gene encodes CDR1 LGHNA and CDR2 YSLEER. Trimming removed 0 bases at V and 0 bases at J, with 7 bases between. The length of the CDR3 is 15 residues. The CDR3 nucleotides are TGCGCCAGCAGCCAAGATCTGCTCAGCACAGATACGCAGTATTTT. It encodes CASSQDLLSTDTQYF.

The chain combines TRBV5-8 with TRBJ2-3; 12 positions match TRBD2. The junction had 1 base not matched to a gene; V was cut back by 4 bases and J by 1 base. The CDR3 covers 15 residues. Germline V gives CDR1 SGHTS, CDR2 YDEGEE. This chain's CDR3 is CASSRTSGGTDTQYF. CDR3 nucleotides: TGTGCCAGCAGCCGGACTAGCGGGGGCACAGATACGCAGTATTTT. The entire variable domain, with the rest obtained from reference TRBV5-8 and TRBJ2-3, is as follows: EAGVTQSPTHLIKTRGQQATLRCSPISGHTSVYWYQQALGLGLQFLLWYDEGEERNRGNFPPRFSGRQFPNYSSELNVNALELEDSALYLCASSRTSGGTDTQYFGPGTRLTVL.

About this clone itself: In the same sample, other DNA sequences code for this CDR3. V usage is TRBV19 and J usage is TRBJ2-5, with D maybe TRBD1 (7 bases). The V end was cut by 5 bases, the J end by 5 bases, with 12 bases between. CDR1 is LNHDA and CDR2 is SQIVND in the germline V gene (reference sequence). This CDR3 has 13 residues. As DNA, the CDR3 is TGTGCCAGTAGTTCGACAGGGAGGGAGACCCAGTACTTC. Encoded protein: CASSSTGRETQYF.